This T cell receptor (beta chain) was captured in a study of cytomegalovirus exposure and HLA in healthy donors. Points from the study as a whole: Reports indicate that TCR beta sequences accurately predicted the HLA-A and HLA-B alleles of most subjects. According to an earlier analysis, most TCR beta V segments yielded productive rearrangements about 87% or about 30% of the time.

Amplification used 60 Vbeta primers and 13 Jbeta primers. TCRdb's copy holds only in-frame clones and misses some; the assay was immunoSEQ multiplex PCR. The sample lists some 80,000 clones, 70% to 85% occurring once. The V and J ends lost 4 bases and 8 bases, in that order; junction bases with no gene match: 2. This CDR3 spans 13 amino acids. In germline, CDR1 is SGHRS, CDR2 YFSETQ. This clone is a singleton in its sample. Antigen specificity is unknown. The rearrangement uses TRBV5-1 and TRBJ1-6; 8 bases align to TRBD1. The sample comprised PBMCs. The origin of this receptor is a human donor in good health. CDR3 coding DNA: TGCGCCAGCAGCGTGGGACAGGATTCACCCCTCCACTTT. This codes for CASSVGQDSPLHF.